This entry lists 18 T cell receptor beta chains sequenced from one sample in a study of T cells in Graves' hyperthyroidism and ophthalmopathy. Using RNA transcripts as the source, TCR beta CDR3 regions were amplified. Using the HTBI primer set, a first-round RT-PCR was run on the TCR CDR3. TCRdb re-derived calls from the multiplex PCR reads in MiXCR, one entry per CDR3 protein. The data contain over 650,000 distinct CDR3 sequences, roughly 17% of them singletons. The specimen was blood. Receptors originate from a man between 18 and 29 years old with Graves' hyperthyroidism.

The V call is TRBV6-1, the J call TRBJ2-5; D is possibly TRBD2 (7 bases). Germline-derived CDR1 and CDR2 are MNHNS and SASEGT. The V end lost 5 bases, the J end lost 5 bases, and 12 bases lay between the germline ends. This CDR3 has 13 residues. DNA for the CDR3: TGTGCCAGCAGTATGGGGGGGCGGGAGACCCAGTACTTC. The encoded protein is CASSMGGRETQYF.

This clonotype was counted only a few times. The chain links TRBV19 to TRBJ1-3; no clear D. Trimming stripped 7 bases from V and 0 bases from J, with 10 bases between. The CDR3 loop spans 14 amino acids. Germline CDR1 reads LNHDA; CDR2 reads SQIVND (reference sequence). This CDR3 is CASTESYSGNTIYF. The CDR3 region has the DNA TGTGCCAGTACCGAGAGCTACTCTGGAAACACCATATATTTT. The full variable domain, rest sourced from reference TRBV19 and TRBJ1-3, is DGGITQSPKYLFRKEGQNVTLSCEQNLNHDAMYWYRQDPGQGLRLIYYSQIVNDFQKGDIAEGYSVSREKKESFPLTVTSAQKNPTAFYLCASTESYSGNTIYFGEGSWLTVV.

J is TRBJ2-5 and V is TRBV5-6; D is tentatively TRBD1 or TRBD2 (6 bases each). The CDR3 spans 16 residues. Trimming removed 2 bases from V and 1 base from J, with 15 bases in between. The germline CDR1 and CDR2 sequences are SGHDT and YYEEEE. This chain's CDR3 is CASSFKGGVLQETQYF. DNA of the CDR3: TGTGCCAGCAGCTTCAAGGGGGGAGTACTCCAAGAGACCCAGTACTTC. The complete variable domain, with remaining parts taken from reference TRBV5-6 and TRBJ2-5, reads DAGVTQSPTHLIKTRGQQVTLRCSPKSGHDTVSWYQQALGQGPQFIFQYYEEEERQRGNFPDRFSGHQFPNYSSELNVNALLLGDSALYLCASSFKGGVLQETQYFGPGTRLLVL.

This clonotype has a handful of counts. This chain uses TRBV9 with TRBJ1-1; the D is unclear. Germline assignment: CDR1 SGDLS and CDR2 YYNGEE. Trimming shortened V by 4 bases and J by 6 bases, and 13 bases separated the two germline ends. This CDR3 is 13 amino acids long. The CDR3 nucleotides read TGTGCCAGCAGCCCCGGGGTGGCGTCTGAAGCTTTCTTT. It translates to CASSPGVASEAFF. The full variable domain, its missing parts supplied by reference TRBV9 and TRBJ1-1, is DSGVTQTPKHLITATGQRVTLRCSPRSGDLSVYWYQQSLDQGLQFLIQYYNGEERAKGNILERFSAQQFPDLHSELNLSSLELGDSALYFCASSPGVASEAFFGQGTRLTVV.

The chain employs TRBV15 and TRBJ1-5; the D gene is possibly TRBD1 (6 bases). V was cut by 0 bases and J by 6 bases, with 12 bases left in between. This CDR3 has 15 amino acids. Germline values: CDR1 LNHNV, CDR2 YYDKDF (reference sequence). The CDR3 loop is CATSRDRTVSQPQHF. The CDR3 region has the DNA TGTGCCACCAGCAGAGATAGGACAGTGTCTCAGCCCCAGCATTTT.

The rearrangement links TRBV28 to TRBJ1-5, with a weak D call TRBD1 (5 bases). Trimming shortened V by 2 bases and J by 3 bases, and 8 bases separated the two germline ends. This CDR3 comprises 14 residues. CDR1 and CDR2 (germline): MDHEN, SYDVKM. CDR3 DNA: TGTGCCAGCAGTTTAGGGGCCATCAATCAGCCCCAGCATTTT. It codes for CASSLGAINQPQHF. The full variable domain, rest sourced from reference TRBV28 and TRBJ1-5, is DVKVTQSSRYLVKRTGEKVFLECVQDMDHENMFWYRQDPGLGLRLIYFSYDVKMKEKGDIPEGYSVSREKKERFSLILESASTNQTSMYLCASSLGAINQPQHFGDGTRLSIL.

This clonotype occurred once. This sequence joins TRBV19 and TRBJ1-1; D ambiguous. Germline CDR1 LNHDA, CDR2 SQIVND (reference sequence). V lost 0 bases, J lost 2 bases, and 7 bases lay in between. The CDR3 covers 14 residues. The CDR3 sequence is CASSIEPRNTEAFF. The CDR3 DNA reads TGTGCCAGTAGTATAGAACCGAGAAACACTGAAGCTTTCTTT.

As regards this clonotype: The junction differs from germline at one of its ends, possibly a read error. This chain joins TRBV7-9 and TRBJ1-1; D gene unclear. This CDR3 comprises 13 residues. From germline, CDR1 is SEHNR and CDR2 FQNEAQ (reference sequence). CDR3 sequence (DNA): TGTGCCAGCAACTTAGCGCGGTACACAGAAGCTTTCTTT. This translates into CASNLARYTEAFF.

This clonotype was seen repeatedly, ten times or more. The rearrangement links TRBV27 to TRBJ1-5; D is possibly TRBD1 (6 bases). Per the germline V gene, CDR1 is MNHEY and CDR2 is SMNVEV (reference sequence). V lost 6 bases, J lost 3 bases, and 12 bases lay in between. The CDR3 runs 14 residues. CDR3 protein: CASRPQGINQPQHF. Here the CDR3 DNA reads TGTGCCAGCAGACCACAGGGAATCAATCAGCCCCAGCATTTT.

This clonotype was found many times. The chain recombines TRBV20-1 with TRBJ1-1, with a possible D match to TRBD1 (6 bases). CDR1 is DFQATT and CDR2 is SNEGSKA in the germline V gene (reference sequence). The CDR3 is 15 amino acids. Trimming cost V 3 bases and J 1 base, with 15 bases left between them. CDR3 sequence reads: CSASEHGRGNTEAFF. In DNA, the CDR3 is TGCAGTGCTAGTGAGCATGGCAGGGGGAACACTGAAGCTTTCTTT.

This clonotype was picked up many times. V is TRBV28 and J is TRBJ2-7; 7 positions agree with TRBD1. Trimming removed 5 bases from V and 2 bases from J; junction bases left unmatched: 9. The CDR3 extends over 15 amino acids. Looked up from germline, CDR1 is MDHEN and CDR2 is SYDVKM. The CDR3 nucleotides read TGTGCCAGCAGTCAAGGGGGCAGGGCCACCTACGAGCAGTACTTC. This translates into CASSQGGRATYEQYF.

This clonotype has more than one count but fewer than ten. This chain joins TRBV12-3 or TRBV12-4 and TRBJ1-2; 9 bases are a match to TRBD1. The J segment lost 5 bases and the V segment lost 4 bases, leaving 5 bases of the junction unmatched. The CDR3 has 14 amino acids. The CDR3 region is CASSSRTGVYGYTF. For the CDR3, the DNA is TGTGCCAGCAGTTCCCGGACAGGGGTTTATGGCTACACCTTC.

This chain uses TRBV6-1 with TRBJ2-2; TRBD2 agrees at 8 bases. The CDR3 spans 16 residues. Germline V gene data show CDR1 as MNHNS and CDR2 as SASEGT. With 8 bases clipped from V and 4 bases from J, the junction kept 12 bases outside the gene matches. CDR3 bases: TGTGCCAGCGGGAAAGCGGGGGCTGAACGCACCGGGGAGCTGTTTTTT. Translating gives CASGKAGAERTGELFF.

The gene calls are TRBV7-3 and TRBJ1-3, with D unresolved. Germline CDR1 and CDR2: SGHTA and FQGTGA. The length of the CDR3 is 13 residues. The ends were cut back, 3 bases at V and 6 bases at J, with 9 bases in the middle. CDR3 loop: CASSFQRENTIYF. The CDR3 region has the DNA TGTGCCAGCAGCTTCCAAAGGGAAAACACCATATATTTT.

This clonotype showed up many times. The CDR3 region is CASSQDPHMAGSYEQYF. CDR3 nucleotides: TGTGCCAGCAGCCAAGACCCCCACATGGCGGGATCCTACGAGCAGTACTTC. This chain links TRBV3-1 with TRBJ2-7; D is possibly TRBD2 (6 bases). V was clipped by 0 bases and J by 1 base, with 16 bases between them. The germline V gene has CDR1 LGHDT and CDR2 YNNKEL (reference sequence). The CDR3 consists of 17 residues.

This clonotype was observed a few times. This sequence joins TRBV12-3 or TRBV12-4 and TRBJ2-3; D is undetermined. CDR3 length: 15 amino acids. V was pared by 3 bases and J by 3 bases, with 13 bases between. The CDR3 region is CASSFPPRLTDTQYF. The DNA for the CDR3 is TGTGCCAGCAGTTTTCCACCTCGCCTGACAGATACGCAGTATTTT.

The V call is TRBV7-9, the J call TRBJ2-7; unclear D gene. With 5 bases removed from V and 6 bases from J, the gap between germline ends came to 11 bases. The germline gives CDR1 SEHNR, CDR2 FQNEAQ (reference sequence). This CDR3 has 12 residues. CDR3 protein: CASSPISSEQYF. CDR3 DNA sequence: TGTGCCAGCAGCCCGATTAGTTCCGAGCAGTACTTC.

The chain recombines TRBV6-5 with TRBJ2-1, with TRBD2 matching 14 bases. Trimming removed 0 bases from V and 1 base from J; junction bases left unmatched: 5. Germline V gene sequence: CDR1 MNHEY, CDR2 SVGAGI. The CDR3 extends over 19 amino acids. Written as DNA, the CDR3 is TGTGCCAGCAGTTACTCGAGACTAGCGGGAGGGGTATCCTACAATGAGCAGTTCTTC. Translating gives CASSYSRLAGGVSYNEQFF.